What follows is one T cell receptor (beta chain) and its context. Per the germline V gene, CDR1 is MDHEN and CDR2 is SYDVKM. The CDR3 is 15 amino acids. V gave up 5 bases and J gave up 4 bases, with 17 bases separating them. This sample stems from a study of blood T cell repertoires in COVID-19. Across the whole study: Collection of acute and convalescent COVID-19 samples took place in the United States, Italy and Spain.

Clones were read by immunoSEQ multiplex PCR, and TCRdb kept only the in-frame ones, dropping some. The sample shows over 60,000 clones, over 65% of them seen only once. The clonotype comes from a man aged 80 or over with active or convalescent COVID-19. V gene TRBV28 combines with J gene TRBJ1-2; possibly TRBD1 for D (6 bases). Sequencing used peripheral blood. CDR3 sequence reads: CASSRERTGSYGYTF. The CDR3, as DNA: TGTGCCAGCAGTAGAGAGAGAACAGGGAGCTATGGCTACACCTTC.